This T cell receptor beta chain was sequenced for a study of Ad26.COV2.S vaccination and SARS-CoV-2 variants. On the study more broadly: The Ad26.COV2.S arm of the COV1001 trial was where the donor was placed.

Treatment meaning: 15 to 20 received Ad26.COV2.S at low or high dose, single or two shots; about five received placebo; per-sample allocation not given. Sampling occurred on day 63 after the first vaccine or placebo injection. The ends lost 6 bases at V and 5 bases at J; junction bases unmatched: 5. Germline V gene lookup returns CDR1 MNHEY and CDR2 SMNVEV (reference sequence). CDR3 length equals 14 residues. Overall study results and limits: Total T cell responses were possibly underestimated by TCR breadth and depth analyses.

Details on this clone: Its antigen remains unidentified.

Generated by immunoSEQ multiplex PCR, the TCRdb table keeps only in-frame clones and is missing some. The sample includes 380,000 or so clones, under 90% seen only once; the top ten take approximately 7%. Sequences were derived from peripheral blood, sampled in a trial of Ad26.COV2.S vaccine versus placebo. The V call is TRBV27, the J call TRBJ1-4; 8 bases are shared with TRBD1. The clonotype comes from a person between 18 and 60 years old who received the Ad26.COV2.S COVID-19 vaccine or a placebo. Here the CDR3 DNA reads TGTGCCAGCAGACGGGACAGGAAAAATGAAAAACTGTTTTTT. This translates into CASRRDRKNEKLFF.